This T cell receptor (beta chain) was observed in a study of cytomegalovirus exposure and HLA in healthy donors. General study results and limits: DRB1 showed the most TCR associations and HLA-C the fewest in a later analysis, as rates varied by HLA locus. Later analysis associated a missense DCLRE1C variant with TCR beta V- and J-gene trimming. Information on immune exposure was restricted to one variable (CMV serostatus).

The PCR was carried out with 60 Vbeta primers and 13 Jbeta primers. Methods used by the authors: Later analysis identified tens of millions of unique TCR beta chains, 9 million to 12 million shared. Generated by immunoSEQ multiplex PCR, the TCRdb table keeps only in-frame clones and is missing some. The V and J calls and clone size are taken from that table; D and trimming were inferred from the DNA. The table lists some 30,000 clones, 80% to 90% of them singletons. This clone was seen only once. Antigen specificity is unknown. The length of the CDR3 is 13 residues. Trimming removed 5 bases from V and 5 bases from J, with 12 bases in between. The V gene's germline CDR1 is SGHTA and CDR2 FQGNSA.

Input material: PBMCs. This rearrangement joins TRBV7-2 to TRBJ2-5; no clear D gene. This clonotype was sampled from a woman between 18 and 29 years old in good health and CMV-seronegative. The CDR3 DNA reads TGTGCCAGCAGCCTCTCGAGGTTGGAGACCCAGTACTTC. It encodes CASSLSRLETQYF.